These T cell receptor beta chains were read from a single sample in a study of blood T cell repertoires in COVID-19. TCRdb's table, derived via immunoSEQ multiplex PCR, lists solely in-frame clones and lacks some. Of more than 85,000 clones in the sample, over 75% are singletons; the top ten hold around 12%. The sequencing sample was made of peripheral blood. The receptors here all came from a human donor in a cohort sampled during active COVID-19. The conserved cysteine and the conserved F or W are not part of the CDR3 here. The D gene is left open where the match is weak. For some rows the clone size is stated as once, few or many, or as a class when expanded; others skip it.

>TRBV30|NA|NA|TRBJ2-7
AWSVSAAYEQY
>TRBV29-1|NA|TRBD1|TRBJ2-3
SVGQGGTDTQY
>TRBV28|NA|NA|TRBJ1-5
ASSYPRLNQPQH
>TRBV29-1|once|NA|TRBJ2-7
SVKIVDSYYEQY
>TRBV19|few|NA|TRBJ1-5
ATAGPGNGQPQH
>TRBV9|NA|NA|TRBJ1-1
ASSGGGRASEAF
>TRBV4-1|NA|NA|TRBJ2-7
ASSHTAGSYEQY
>TRBV9|once|NA|TRBJ1-1
ASSAQRSHTEAF
>TRBV20-1|NA|TRBD1|TRBJ1-4
SASRTGPNEKLF
>TRBV7-8|NA|TRBD1|TRBJ2-3
ASSLAAGTGGTDTQY
>TRBV6-2/TRBV6-3|NA|TRBD1|TRBJ1-2
ASSTLRTGDGYT
>TRBV19|NA|NA|TRBJ2-1
ASSPTGAVYNEQF
>TRBV5-4|NA|TRBD1|TRBJ2-7
ASRFTGGAYEQY
>TRBV5-4|NA|NA|TRBJ1-2
ASSSIKGDDGYT
>TRBV11-3|NA|NA|TRBJ2-7
ASSLDRGYEQY
>TRBV5-1|few|TRBD1|TRBJ1-1
ASSLGGQMNTEAF